Below are 3 T cell receptor beta chains sequenced from a single sample in a study of CD8 T cells in Susac syndrome. RNA amounts of roughly 0.5 to 1 ug underwent reverse transcription with random hexamers. Via MiXCR, TCRdb re-called the immunoSEQ multiplex PCR reads, giving one row per CDR3 protein. The table records roughly 300,000 distinct CDR3 sequences, approximately 85% of them present only once. Specimen: CD8+ T cells from PBMCs. The receptors here all came from a human donor with multiple sclerosis.

This sequence joins TRBV7-9 and TRBJ2-7; D unclear. The germline CDR1 and CDR2 sequences are SEHNR and FQNEAQ (reference sequence). The V gene lost 4 bases and the J gene lost 2 bases, with 15 bases spanning the gap. The CDR3 is 15 residues long. The chain's CDR3 is CASSYWASSAYEQYF. CDR3 sequence (DNA): TGTGCCAGCAGCTATTGGGCCTCCTCGGCCTACGAGCAGTACTTC.

The V call is TRBV7-9, the J call TRBJ2-3; 12 nucleotides align to TRBD2. This CDR3 has 13 amino acids. The ends lost 8 bases at V and 5 bases at J; junction bases unmatched: 2. Germline V gene sequence: CDR1 SEHNR, CDR2 FQNEAQ (reference sequence). The CDR3 bases are TGTGCCAGCGGACTAGCGGGACGAGATACGCAGTATTTT. Translated, it gives CASGLAGRDTQYF.

V is TRBV15 and J is TRBJ2-1, with 9 bases that match TRBD2. V was clipped by 5 bases and J by 8 bases; unmatched bases: 22. This CDR3 has 19 amino acids. Germline CDR1 and CDR2: LNHNV and YYDKDF (reference sequence). The CDR3 loop is CATSRARGSGSNRVDEQFF. The CDR3 DNA follows: TGTGCCACCAGCCGAGCCAGGGGTAGCGGGAGCAATAGGGTTGATGAGCAGTTCTTC.